Listed here are 10 T cell receptor beta chains from one sample, sequenced in a study of cytomegalovirus exposure and HLA in healthy donors. With 60 Vbeta and 13 Jbeta primers, the PCR was carried out. Using immunoSEQ multiplex PCR, the repertoire was profiled, and TCRdb retains in-frame clones only, with some absent. The sample contains approximately 150,000 clones, around three quarters of which appear only once. The specimen was PBMCs. Receptor source: a middle-aged man in good health and CMV-seropositive.

V and J are TRBV29-1 and TRBJ2-1, with 9 positions matching TRBD2. V was clipped by 6 bases and J by 7 bases; unmatched bases: 13. The CDR3 length is 15 residues. Per germline, CDR1 SQVTM and CDR2 ANQGSEA. CDR3 sequence (DNA): TGCAGCGTGGGATTTAGCGGGAGATCGACAAATGAGCAGTTCTTC. Amino acid sequence: CSVGFSGRSTNEQFF.

This clone was seen more than once but under ten times. The CDR3 sequence: CASSLDIWGQEAFF. The CDR3 DNA sequence: TGTGCCAGCAGCTTAGATATATGGGGGCAGGAAGCTTTCTTT. V and J are TRBV7-9 and TRBJ1-1; possible D gene TRBD1, 6 bases. CDR1 and CDR2 (germline): SEHNR, FQNEAQ (reference sequence). CDR3 length: 14 residues. The V end lost 1 base, the J end lost 8 bases, and 14 bases lay between the germline ends.

The chain links TRBV28 to TRBJ2-7, with TRBD1 as a possible D gene (5 bases). The CDR3 is 14 residues long. The V gene lost 6 bases and the J gene lost 6 bases, with 18 bases spanning the gap. Germline V gene lookup returns CDR1 MDHEN and CDR2 SYDVKM. The CDR3, as DNA: TGTGCCAGCAGAGCCGACAGCTTTTCTTCCGAGCAGTACTTC. This translates into CASRADSFSSEQYF.

This clone has just a few counts. The chain combines TRBV11-2 with TRBJ2-7, with 7 bases fitting TRBD2. The germline V gene encodes CDR1 SGHAT and CDR2 FQNNGV. The CDR3 totals 12 residues. V was clipped by 3 bases and J by 12 bases; unmatched bases: 8. DNA of the CDR3: TGTGCCAGCAGCTTCGAGGGAGGGCCACCGTACTTC. The encoded protein is CASSFEGGPPYF.

The chain carries TRBV25-1 and TRBJ1-5, with TRBD1 matching 10 bases. Trimming at V came to 3 bases and at J to 8 bases, leaving 10 bases not matched to a gene. CDR3 length: 16 residues. Germline CDR1 reads MGHDK; CDR2 reads SYGVNS. For the CDR3, the DNA is TGTGCCAGCAGTGATACCGGGACAGGGGCCTTAGAGCCCCAGCATTTT. Its protein is CASSDTGTGALEPQHF.

The chain joins TRBV30 to TRBJ2-1; 8 bases agree with TRBD2. Trimming removed 4 bases from V and 9 bases from J; junction bases left unmatched: 8. CDR3 size: 13 residues. CDR1 and CDR2 from the germline V gene are GTSNPN and SVGIG (reference sequence). The CDR3 coding sequence is TGTGCCTGGAATCCGGGAGGGCCGGGTGAGCAGTTCTTC. Translated, it gives CAWNPGGPGEQFF.

The chain is built from TRBV27 and TRBJ2-1; D may be TRBD1 (5 bases). The CDR3 length is 14 residues. Per the germline V gene, CDR1 is MNHEY and CDR2 is SMNVEV (reference sequence). V lost 5 bases and J 6 bases, leaving 14 bases between the germline ends. Here the CDR3 DNA reads TGTGCCAGCAGTCCAGGGCCCTTCGGCAATGAGCAGTTCTTC. Encoded protein: CASSPGPFGNEQFF.

V usage is TRBV15 and J usage is TRBJ1-2; TRBD1 is a possible D gene (5 bases). The CDR3 is made up of 13 amino acids. V was pared by 0 bases and J by 8 bases, with 10 bases between. Germline CDR1 reads LNHNV; CDR2 reads YYDKDF (reference sequence). CDR3 DNA: TGTGCCACCAGCAGAGATGGGCAGGGAGGCTACACCTTC. Translation gives CATSRDGQGGYTF.

The rearrangement uses TRBV11-2 and TRBJ2-7, with 9 bases identical to TRBD2. The CDR3 extends over 15 amino acids. Germline CDR1 reads SGHAT; CDR2 reads FQNNGV. Trimming removed 1 base from V and 3 bases from J; junction bases left unmatched: 4. The CDR3 DNA sequence: TGTGCCAGCAGCTTAGCCGCTAGCGGGAACTACGAGCAGTACTTC. Protein: CASSLAASGNYEQYF.

A remark on this clone: The germline gene is not matched at one end of the junction; a read error may be the cause. The chain has TRBV5-8 and TRBJ2-6; weak D call: TRBD1 (5 bases). This CDR3 has 13 amino acids. Germline lookup yields CDR1 SGHTS and CDR2 YDEGEE. DNA for the CDR3: TGTGCCAGCGGAAACTCTGGGGCCAACGGCCTGACTTTC. Translating it yields CASGNSGANGLTF.